This passage covers 11 T cell receptor beta chains from one sample sequenced in a study of cytomegalovirus exposure and HLA in healthy donors. Primers included in the PCR were 60 Vbeta and 13 Jbeta primers. Clones were read by immunoSEQ multiplex PCR, and TCRdb kept only the in-frame ones, dropping some. The repertoire holds about 200,000 clones, with about 80% as singletons. Sequenced sample: PBMCs. These receptors were taken from a man aged 35 to 55 in good health and CMV-seropositive.

The chain couples TRBV6-5 to TRBJ2-3; maybe TRBD1 (5 bases). V was cut by 4 bases and J by 3 bases, with 11 bases left in between. Germline loops: CDR1 MNHEY, CDR2 SVGAGI. The CDR3 is 14 residues long. The CDR3 nucleotides read TGTGCCAGCAGTTCCTCCAGGGTGACAGATACGCAGTATTTT. Translated: CASSSSRVTDTQYF.

The rearrangement uses TRBV5-1 and TRBJ2-1; the match to TRBD2 covers 8 bases. CDR1 SGHRS and CDR2 YFSETQ come from the germline V gene. With 1 base clipped from V and 6 bases from J, the junction kept 6 bases outside the gene matches. The length of the CDR3 is 15 residues. Here the CDR3 DNA reads TGCGCCAGCAGCTTGAGAAGCGGGAGTGGCAATGAGCAGTTCTTC. Its translation: CASSLRSGSGNEQFF.

The chain uses TRBV18 and TRBJ2-1; 10 bases align to TRBD1. In germline, CDR1 is KGHSH, CDR2 LQKENI. The CDR3 contains 16 residues. Germline trimming cut 2 bases from V and 4 bases from J; bases unmatched to any gene: 5. The CDR3 is CASSPTGTGVYNEQFF. Here the CDR3 DNA reads TGTGCCAGCTCACCAACCGGGACAGGGGTATACAATGAGCAGTTCTTC.

This sequence joins TRBV6-5 and TRBJ2-4; perhaps TRBD1 as D (5 bases). Germline V CDR1 and CDR2: MNHEY, SVGAGI. This CDR3 region has 12 residues. Trimming left V 5 bases short and J 9 bases short, with 11 bases between. DNA for the CDR3: TGTGCCAGCAGTGACCCCCAGGGCATTCAGTACTTC. It is translated as CASSDPQGIQYF.

The genes are TRBV6-1 and TRBJ1-2; 9 bases agree with TRBD1. V lost 6 bases and J lost 7; bases outside the gene matches: 6. The CDR3 is made up of 13 amino acids. Germline V lookup: CDR1 MNHNS, CDR2 SASEGT. CDR3 nucleotide sequence: TGTGCCAGCAGCCTGGACAGGGGAGGTGGCTACACCTTC. Translated: CASSLDRGGGYTF.

This clone occurred once. The chain uses TRBV11-1 and TRBJ2-5, with TRBD2 as a possible D gene (5 bases). The CDR3 runs 14 residues. V was clipped by 5 bases and J by 4 bases, with 14 bases between them. Per germline, CDR1 SGHAT and CDR2 FQDESV (reference sequence). Here the CDR3 DNA reads TGTGCCAGCAGCCCTAGTGGACTGCTAGAGACCCAGTACTTC. Its translation is CASSPSGLLETQYF.

In DNA form, the CDR3 reads TGTGCCATCAGGTCAGGGGAAGATACGCAGTATTTT. Protein sequence: CAIRSGEDTQYF. V gene TRBV10-3 combines with J gene TRBJ2-3; a weak D match, TRBD1 (6 bases). The CDR3 length is 12 residues. Trimming took 6 bases from V and 5 from J, leaving 9 bases between them. Germline CDR1 and CDR2: ENHRY and SYGVKD.

A few counts support this clone. V and J are TRBV11-1 and TRBJ2-7; possible D gene TRBD1, 5 bases. V was trimmed by 5 bases and J by 3 bases, leaving 17 bases between them. Germline V gives CDR1 SGHAT, CDR2 FQDESV (reference sequence). The CDR3 runs to 15 residues. CDR3: CASSRARARDYEQYF. CDR3 nucleotide sequence: TGTGCCAGCAGCCGCGCGAGAGCCAGGGACTACGAGCAGTACTTC.

In its sample, this clone was seen a few times. J is TRBJ2-2 and V is TRBV5-1, with TRBD2 matching over 8 bases. The CDR3 sequence is 14 residues long. J gave up 7 bases and V 4 bases, and 6 bases lay outside the gene matches. Germline V gene lookup returns CDR1 SGHRS and CDR2 YFSETQ. As DNA, the CDR3 is TGCGCCAGCAGCCCCGGACTAGCCGGCGGGGAGCTGTTTTTT. It codes for CASSPGLAGGELFF.

The chain is built from TRBV30 and TRBJ2-1; TRBD2 agrees at 14 bases. Germline lookup yields CDR1 GTSNPN and CDR2 SVGIG (reference sequence). This CDR3 contains 14 residues. The trim removed 3 bases at V and 8 bases at J, leaving 3 bases unmatched. This chain's CDR3 is CAWRGTSGRHEQFF. The DNA of the CDR3 is TGTGCCTGGAGAGGGACTAGCGGGAGACATGAGCAGTTCTTC.

This clone occurred once. The chain employs TRBV27 and TRBJ2-3; TRBD2 is a possible D gene (7 bases). V lost 3 bases, J lost 6 bases, and 13 bases lay in between. The CDR3 extends over 14 amino acids. Germline loops: CDR1 MNHEY, CDR2 SMNVEV (reference sequence). The CDR3 sequence is CASSFGGRRDTQYF. The CDR3 coding sequence is TGTGCCAGCAGTTTCGGGGGGCGCAGGGATACGCAGTATTTT.